This entry concerns a single T cell receptor beta chain. The target antigen is unknown. This record belongs to a study of shared clonotypes between healthy human individuals. The study, taken as a whole, reports: Clonotype sharing levels among donors were expected to vary with sequencing depth. Unshared clonotypes carried lower generation probabilities than those common to all four donors.

TCRdb's copy holds only in-frame clones and misses some; the assay was immunoSEQ multiplex PCR. Altogether a few million clones are present, under 95% being singletons, with the ten largest covering around 0.4%. Germline lookup yields CDR1 LGHNA and CDR2 YSLEER. The CDR3 is made up of 17 amino acids. The V and J ends lost 0 bases and 3 bases respectively, with 18 bases between them. The chain recombines TRBV4-3 with TRBJ2-7; D is possibly TRBD1 (5 bases). Sequencing input: naive CD4+ T cells from PBMCs. Subset specified: CD45RA+ positively selected. The clonotype comes from a young man in good health. Some clones in this sample may be carry-over from other donors' samples. CDR3 sequence (DNA): TGCGCCAGCAGCCAAGAGTCCAGGGCTTTACCCATCTACGAGCAGTACTTC. It translates to CASSQESRALPIYEQYF.